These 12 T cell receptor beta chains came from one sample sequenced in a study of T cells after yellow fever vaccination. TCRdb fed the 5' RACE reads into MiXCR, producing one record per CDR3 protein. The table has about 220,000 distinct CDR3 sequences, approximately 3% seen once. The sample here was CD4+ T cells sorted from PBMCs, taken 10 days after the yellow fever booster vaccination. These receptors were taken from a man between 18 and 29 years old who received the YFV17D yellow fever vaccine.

CDR3 amino acids: CASSQELWSQYGYTF. Here the CDR3 DNA reads TGCGCCAGCAGCCAAGAATTGTGGTCACAATATGGCTACACCTTC. The chain links TRBV4-3 to TRBJ1-2; no reliable D call. Germline loops: CDR1 LGHNA, CDR2 YSLEER. Trimming removed 0 bases at V and 5 bases at J, with 13 bases between. The CDR3 totals 15 residues.

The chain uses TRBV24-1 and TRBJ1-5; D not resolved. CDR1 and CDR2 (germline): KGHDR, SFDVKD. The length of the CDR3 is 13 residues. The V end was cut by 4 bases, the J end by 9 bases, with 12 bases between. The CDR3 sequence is CATSEPAPTPQHF. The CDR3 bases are TGTGCCACCAGTGAACCGGCCCCCACGCCCCAGCATTTT.

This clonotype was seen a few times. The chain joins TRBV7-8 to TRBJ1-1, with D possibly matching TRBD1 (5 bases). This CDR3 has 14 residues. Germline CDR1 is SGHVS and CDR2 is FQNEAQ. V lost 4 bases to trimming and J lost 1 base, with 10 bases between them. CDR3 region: CASSSRTGNTEAFF. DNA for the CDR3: TGTGCCAGCAGCTCCCGCACAGGGAACACTGAAGCTTTCTTT.

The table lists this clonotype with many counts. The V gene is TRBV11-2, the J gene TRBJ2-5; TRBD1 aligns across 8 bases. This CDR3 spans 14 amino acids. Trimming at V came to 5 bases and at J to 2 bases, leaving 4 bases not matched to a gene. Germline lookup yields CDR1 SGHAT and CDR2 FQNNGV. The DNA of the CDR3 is TGTGCCAGCAGCGAATGGACAGGGCAAGAGACCCAGTACTTC. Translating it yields CASSEWTGQETQYF.

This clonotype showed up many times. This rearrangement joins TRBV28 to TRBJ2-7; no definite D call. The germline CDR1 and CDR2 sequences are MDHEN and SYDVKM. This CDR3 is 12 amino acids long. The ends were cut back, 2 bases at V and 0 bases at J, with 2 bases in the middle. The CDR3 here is CASSLDSYEQYV. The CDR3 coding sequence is TGTGCCAGCAGTTTAGACTCCTACGAGCAGTACGTC.

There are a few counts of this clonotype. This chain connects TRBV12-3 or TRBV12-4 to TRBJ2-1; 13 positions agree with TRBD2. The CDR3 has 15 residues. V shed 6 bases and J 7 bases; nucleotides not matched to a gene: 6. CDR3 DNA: TGTGCCAGCAGAAGGACTAGCGGGGGCTCGAATGAGCAGTTCTTC. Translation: CASRRTSGGSNEQFF.

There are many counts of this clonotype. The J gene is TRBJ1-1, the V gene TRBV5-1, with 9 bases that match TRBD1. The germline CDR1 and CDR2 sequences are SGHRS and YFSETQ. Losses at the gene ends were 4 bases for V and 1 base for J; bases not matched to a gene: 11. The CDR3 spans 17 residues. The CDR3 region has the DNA TGCGCCAGCAGCAGGTCTCGGACAGGGGCACAGAACACTGAAGCTTTCTTT. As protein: CASSRSRTGAQNTEAFF.

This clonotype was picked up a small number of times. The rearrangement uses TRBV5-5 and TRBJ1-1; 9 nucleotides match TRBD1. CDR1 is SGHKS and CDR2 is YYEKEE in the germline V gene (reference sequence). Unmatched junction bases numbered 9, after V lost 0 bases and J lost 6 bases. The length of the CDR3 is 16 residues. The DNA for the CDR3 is TGTGCCAGCAGCTTGGTGGCGGGACAGGGCCTGCCTGAAGCTTTCTTT. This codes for CASSLVAGQGLPEAFF.

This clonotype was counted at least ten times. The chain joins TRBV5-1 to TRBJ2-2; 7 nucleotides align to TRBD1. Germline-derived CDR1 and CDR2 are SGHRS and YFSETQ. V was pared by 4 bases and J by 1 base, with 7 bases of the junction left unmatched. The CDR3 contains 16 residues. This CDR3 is CASSPPGQMNTGELFF. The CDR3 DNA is TGCGCCAGCAGCCCTCCGGGACAGATGAACACCGGGGAGCTGTTTTTT. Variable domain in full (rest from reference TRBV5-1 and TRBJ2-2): KAGVTQTPRYLIKTRGQQVTLSCSPISGHRSVSWYQQTPGQGLQFLFEYFSETQRNKGNFPGRFSGRQFSNSRSEMNVSTLELGDSALYLCASSPPGQMNTGELFFGEGSRLTVL.

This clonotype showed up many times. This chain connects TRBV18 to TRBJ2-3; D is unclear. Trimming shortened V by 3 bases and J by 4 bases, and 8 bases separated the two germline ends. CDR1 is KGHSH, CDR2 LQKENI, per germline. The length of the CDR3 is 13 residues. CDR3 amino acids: CASSPQESDTQYF. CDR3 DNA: TGTGCCAGCTCACCCCAGGAGTCAGATACGCAGTATTTT.

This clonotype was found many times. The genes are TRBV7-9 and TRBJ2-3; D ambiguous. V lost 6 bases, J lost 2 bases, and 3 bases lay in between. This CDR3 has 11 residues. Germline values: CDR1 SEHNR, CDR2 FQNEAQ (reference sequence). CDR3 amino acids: CASRTTDTQYF. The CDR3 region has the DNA TGTGCCAGCAGGACCACAGATACGCAGTATTTT.

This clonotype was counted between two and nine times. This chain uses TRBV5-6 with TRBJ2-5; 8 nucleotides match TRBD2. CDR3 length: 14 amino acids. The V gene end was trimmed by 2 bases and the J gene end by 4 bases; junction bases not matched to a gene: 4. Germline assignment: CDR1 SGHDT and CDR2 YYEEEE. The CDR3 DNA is TGTGCCAGCAGCTTCGGGGGGGCCACAGAGACCCAGTACTTC. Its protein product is CASSFGGATETQYF.